This TCR beta chain was sequenced in a study of PD-L1 blockade in urothelial cancer. Overall study findings and caveats: Tumor-associated clones in the blood of durable-benefit patients grew more at 3 weeks. A pretreatment blood TCR clonality that fell below the median predicted better progression-free and overall survival.

This clone showed up just once. Its antigen is undetermined. The germline V gene has CDR1 SGHTA and CDR2 FQGNSA. V was shortened by 5 bases and J by 3 bases, with 17 bases between the two germline ends. The CDR3 has 15 residues. Sequencing was performed with immunoSEQ multiplex PCR; in TCRdb, only in-frame clones are kept and a portion is missing. The sample carries fewer than 75,000 clones, about 85% recorded once. The specimen was PBMCs, collected around atezolizumab (anti-PD-L1) treatment. The V call is TRBV7-2, the J call TRBJ2-7; no clear D. The origin of this receptor is a man between 70 and 80 years old with urothelial cancer. The CDR3 region has the DNA TGTGCCAGCAGCGTCACAGACGGATGGGTCTACGAGCAGTACTTC. This sequence encodes CASSVTDGWVYEQYF.